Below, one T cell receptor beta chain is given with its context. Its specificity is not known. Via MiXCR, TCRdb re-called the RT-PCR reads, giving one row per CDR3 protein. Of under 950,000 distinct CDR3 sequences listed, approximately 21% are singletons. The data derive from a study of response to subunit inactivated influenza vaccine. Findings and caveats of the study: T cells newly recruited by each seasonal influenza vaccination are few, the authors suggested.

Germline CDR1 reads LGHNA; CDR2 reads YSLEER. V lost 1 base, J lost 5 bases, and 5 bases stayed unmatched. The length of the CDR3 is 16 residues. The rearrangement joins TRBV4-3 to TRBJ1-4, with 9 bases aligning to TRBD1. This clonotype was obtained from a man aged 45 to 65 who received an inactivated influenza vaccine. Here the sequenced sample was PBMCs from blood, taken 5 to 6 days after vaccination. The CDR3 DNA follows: TGCGCCAGCAGCCAAGCCGCGACAGGGGGAAATGAAAAACTGTTTTTT. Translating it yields CASSQAATGGNEKLFF.